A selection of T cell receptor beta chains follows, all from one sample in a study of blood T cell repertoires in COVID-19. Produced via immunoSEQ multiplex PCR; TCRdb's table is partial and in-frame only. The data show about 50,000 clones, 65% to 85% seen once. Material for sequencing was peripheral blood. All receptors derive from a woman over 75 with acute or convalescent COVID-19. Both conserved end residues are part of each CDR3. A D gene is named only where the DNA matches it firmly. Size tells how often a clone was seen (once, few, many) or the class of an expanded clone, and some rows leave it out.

DNA: TGTGCCAGCAGCTTAGCGCGCCTAGCGGGGGGAAACACAGATACGCAGTATTTT
CDR3: CASSLARLAGGNTDTQYF
J: TRBJ2-3
size: .
V: TRBV7-9
D: TRBD2

DNA: TGTGCCAGCAGTTACGAGGAGGGGACTAATTCACCCCTCCACTTT
CDR3: CASSYEEGTNSPLHF
J: TRBJ1-6
size: .
V: TRBV6-5
D: .

DNA: TGTGCCAGCAGCCGAAACTTAGGCGGGACAGGGCATAATTCACCCCTCCACTTT
CDR3: CASSRNLGGTGHNSPLHF
J: TRBJ1-6
size: .
V: TRBV14
D: TRBD1

DNA: TGTGCCAGCAGCTCTTGGACAGGGGGACGCTATAATTCACCCCTCCACTTT
CDR3: CASSSWTGGRYNSPLHF
J: TRBJ1-6
size: .
V: TRBV7-9
D: TRBD1

DNA: TGTGCCAGCGGAAGGGGAAAGGCACCCCTCCACTTT
CDR3: CASGRGKAPLHF
J: TRBJ1-6
size: .
V: TRBV11-2
D: .

DNA: TGTGCCAGCAGCTTACACTCCCCGACAGGCTCCTACAATGAGCAGTTCTTC
CDR3: CASSLHSPTGSYNEQFF
J: TRBJ2-1
size: .
V: TRBV7-8
D: .

DNA: TGCGCCAGCAGCTTGGGGGGACAGGGAGATACGCAGTATTTT
CDR3: CASSLGGQGDTQYF
J: TRBJ2-3
size: .
V: TRBV5-1
D: TRBD1

DNA: TGTGCCAGCACGAGGGTTGGGGCCAACGTCCTGACTTTC
CDR3: CASTRVGANVLTF
J: TRBJ2-6
size: .
V: TRBV2
D: .

DNA: TGCGCCAGCAGTGAACACAGGGGAGAGACCCAGTACTTC
CDR3: CASSEHRGETQYF
J: TRBJ2-5
size: once
V: TRBV10-2
D: TRBD1

DNA: TGTGCCAGCAGCTTGGGTTCGCAGCGCTCTGGAAACACCATATATTTT
CDR3: CASSLGSQRSGNTIYF
J: TRBJ1-3
size: .
V: TRBV5-4
D: .

DNA: TGTGCCAGCAGCCAAGAGGGAAGGGGCTATGGCTACACCTTC
CDR3: CASSQEGRGYGYTF
J: TRBJ1-2
size: .
V: TRBV3-1/TRBV3-2
D: .

DNA: TGTGCCAGCAGGAACCGGGACTTTAACACCGGGGAGCTGTTTTTT
CDR3: CASRNRDFNTGELFF
J: TRBJ2-2
size: .
V: TRBV6-5
D: .

DNA: TGTGCCAGCAGCCGGGGGGTCGGGACCAACACTGAAGCTTTCTTT
CDR3: CASSRGVGTNTEAFF
J: TRBJ1-1
size: .
V: TRBV3-1/TRBV3-2
D: .

DNA: TGCGCCAGCAGCTCATACAGGGGTCGGGGCTATGGCTACACCTTC
CDR3: CASSSYRGRGYGYTF
J: TRBJ1-2
size: .
V: TRBV5-1
D: TRBD1

DNA: TGTGCCAGCAGCCCTCAGGGGATGAACACTGAAGCTTTCTTT
CDR3: CASSPQGMNTEAFF
J: TRBJ1-1
size: few
V: TRBV7-3
D: .

DNA: TGTGCCACCAGCAGAGTAGAGAGGAACACTGAAGCTTTCTTT
CDR3: CATSRVERNTEAFF
J: TRBJ1-1
size: .
V: TRBV15
D: .

DNA: TGTGCCAGCAGCATCCTACAGGGCTACACCTTC
CDR3: CASSILQGYTF
J: TRBJ1-2
size: .
V: TRBV12-3/TRBV12-4
D: .

DNA: TGTGCCAGCAGCTTACCAGCGGGGAAGACCAAAAACATTCAGTACTTC
CDR3: CASSLPAGKTKNIQYF
J: TRBJ2-4
size: .
V: TRBV7-9
D: TRBD2

DNA: TGTGCCAGCAGCTTGGACAGGGAGGGGATGGCTTTCTTT
CDR3: CASSLDREGMAFF
J: TRBJ1-1
size: .
V: TRBV11-2
D: TRBD1

DNA: TGCAGCGTTGACCCCTCACACGTCCAAGAGACCCAGTACTTC
CDR3: CSVDPSHVQETQYF
J: TRBJ2-5
size: .
V: TRBV29-1
D: .

DNA: TGTGCCAGCAGCAGAGGGACAGGGAGCTCTGGAAACACCATATATTTT
CDR3: CASSRGTGSSGNTIYF
J: TRBJ1-3
size: .
V: TRBV13
D: TRBD1

DNA: TGTGCCAGCAGTCGTCCGGGACAGGGGGAAAAACTGTTTTTT
CDR3: CASSRPGQGEKLFF
J: TRBJ1-4
size: .
V: TRBV6-5
D: TRBD1

DNA: TGTGCCAGCAGTGAAGAGGCAGGACAGGGGGCATCACCCCTCCACTTT
CDR3: CASSEEAGQGASPLHF
J: TRBJ1-6
size: .
V: TRBV6-1
D: TRBD1

DNA: TGTGCCAGCAGCCAAGATGCAGTTTCCCTTGGCTACACCTTC
CDR3: CASSQDAVSLGYTF
J: TRBJ1-2
size: .
V: TRBV3-1/TRBV3-2
D: .

DNA: TGTGCCAGCAGCTTAGTGGGGGGACAGGGGACAGATACGCAGTATTTT
CDR3: CASSLVGGQGTDTQYF
J: TRBJ2-3
size: .
V: TRBV7-2
D: TRBD1

DNA: TGTGCCAGCAGCTTGCAGGGTCACACTGAAGCTTTCTTT
CDR3: CASSLQGHTEAFF
J: TRBJ1-1
size: .
V: TRBV5-4
D: .

DNA: TGTGCCAGCAGTTCGATGACAGGTTCAGATGAAGCTTTCTTT
CDR3: CASSSMTGSDEAFF
J: TRBJ1-1
size: .
V: TRBV6-5
D: .

DNA: TGTGCCAGCAGCTTGGGGAGTTCTGGAAACACCATATATTTT
CDR3: CASSLGSSGNTIYF
J: TRBJ1-3
size: .
V: TRBV5-4
D: .

DNA: TGTGCCAGCAGCTTAACCCCAGGGCAGGGCACTAACTATGGCTACACCTTC
CDR3: CASSLTPGQGTNYGYTF
J: TRBJ1-2
size: .
V: TRBV7-3
D: .

DNA: TGTGCCAGCAGCAACTCCGGGACAGGGGCGGGCAATCAGCCCCAGCATTTT
CDR3: CASSNSGTGAGNQPQHF
J: TRBJ1-5
size: .
V: TRBV27
D: TRBD1

DNA: TGCGCCAGCAGCCCGACAGCCCGGGAGAATTTCTATGGCTACACCTTC
CDR3: CASSPTARENFYGYTF
J: TRBJ1-2
size: .
V: TRBV4-1
D: .

DNA: TGCGCCAGCAGCTTGTATTTCAGCGAGGAAGAGACCCAGTACTTC
CDR3: CASSLYFSEEETQYF
J: TRBJ2-5
size: once
V: TRBV5-1
D: .

DNA: TGTGCCAGCAGCTTCGCGGGTTCGAGAAACACCATATATTTT
CDR3: CASSFAGSRNTIYF
J: TRBJ1-3
size: .
V: TRBV5-6
D: .

DNA: TGTGCCAGCAGTGAAGCCCAGGACAGGGCACATAGAACTAATGAAAAACTGTTTTTT
CDR3: CASSEAQDRAHRTNEKLFF
J: TRBJ1-4
size: .
V: TRBV6-1
D: TRBD1

DNA: TGTGCCAGCAGCAACGGGACTAGCGTGTACAATGAGCAGTTCTTC
CDR3: CASSNGTSVYNEQFF
J: TRBJ2-1
size: .
V: TRBV7-2
D: TRBD2

DNA: TGCGCCAGCAGCCTAAGAATGCAGGGTATAACTAATGAAAAACTGTTTTTT
CDR3: CASSLRMQGITNEKLFF
J: TRBJ1-4
size: .
V: TRBV4-1
D: .

DNA: TGTGCCAGCAGCTTCAGGGCCGGTTCAGGCGAAAAACTGTTTTTT
CDR3: CASSFRAGSGEKLFF
J: TRBJ1-4
size: .
V: TRBV7-8
D: .

DNA: TGTGCCAGCAGCCCCGGGACAGGGAAAGGTGAAGCTTTCTTT
CDR3: CASSPGTGKGEAFF
J: TRBJ1-1
size: .
V: TRBV6-5
D: TRBD1

DNA: TGTGCCAGCAGCTTTGACAGGAACACTGAAGCTTTCTTT
CDR3: CASSFDRNTEAFF
J: TRBJ1-1
size: .
V: TRBV5-6
D: .

DNA: TGCGCCAGCTCCGAGCGGGGGGGCGAACGCACCGGGGAGCTGTTTTTT
CDR3: CASSERGGERTGELFF
J: TRBJ2-2
size: .
V: TRBV5-1
D: TRBD2

DNA: TGTGCCAGTAGTCCCGGGACAGGGGGAACCGGGGAGCTGTTTTTT
CDR3: CASSPGTGGTGELFF
J: TRBJ2-2
size: .
V: TRBV19
D: TRBD1

DNA: TGTGCCAGCGAAACGGTAGTAGCTCGGCCGGAGACCCAGTACTTC
CDR3: CASETVVARPETQYF
J: TRBJ2-5
size: once
V: TRBV6-5
D: .

DNA: TGTGCCAGCTCACCATTCCGGGACAGGGCTAACTATGGCTACACCTTC
CDR3: CASSPFRDRANYGYTF
J: TRBJ1-2
size: .
V: TRBV18
D: TRBD1

DNA: TGCAGCGTTGACTTTCTTACCACTCGGACAAAGGGTAGCTACACCTTC
CDR3: CSVDFLTTRTKGSYTF
J: TRBJ1-2
size: .
V: TRBV29-1
D: .

DNA: TGTGCCAGCAGTCAACACAGGGTTGGTCAGCCCCAGCATTTT
CDR3: CASSQHRVGQPQHF
J: TRBJ1-5
size: few
V: TRBV27
D: .

DNA: TGTGCCAGCAGCCAAGAAGCGGGGGGGCGCGAGCAGTACTTC
CDR3: CASSQEAGGREQYF
J: TRBJ2-7
size: .
V: TRBV4-2
D: TRBD2

DNA: TGTGCCAGCACCCTGGACAGGGGGAAGTCACCCCTCCACTTT
CDR3: CASTLDRGKSPLHF
J: TRBJ1-6
size: .
V: TRBV6-5
D: TRBD1

DNA: TGTGCCAGCAGCTTCGGCGGTGCGTATAATTCACCCCTCCACTTT
CDR3: CASSFGGAYNSPLHF
J: TRBJ1-6
size: .
V: TRBV7-9
D: .

DNA: TGCGCCAGCAGCTTGGTGATAGCGGGGGCCACAGATACGCAGTATTTT
CDR3: CASSLVIAGATDTQYF
J: TRBJ2-3
size: .
V: TRBV5-1
D: TRBD2

DNA: TGTGCCAGCAGCCAAGATTGGGAACTAGCGGGGGTCGTTTACGAGCAGTACTTC
CDR3: CASSQDWELAGVVYEQYF
J: TRBJ2-7
size: .
V: TRBV4-2
D: TRBD2